Listed below are T cell receptor beta chains from one sample, sequenced in a study of shared clonotypes between healthy human individuals. TCRdb's copy holds only in-frame clones and misses some; the assay was immunoSEQ multiplex PCR. Found here are about 1 million clones, more than 65% of them singletons; the top ten hold approximately 1.5%. The sequenced sample was memory CD4+ T cells sorted from blood. The receptors were sampled from a man aged 18 to 35 in good health. CDR3s include the opening cysteine and the closing phenylalanine or tryptophan. A D gene is named only where the DNA matches it firmly. Size is stated for part of the rows, as once, few or many counts, or as a class when the clone is expanded.

size	V	D	J	DNA	CDR3
.	TRBV2	TRBD1	TRBJ2-3	TGTGCCAGCAGTCAAGAGGACAGGGCCACAGATACGCAGTATTTT	CASSQEDRATDTQYF
.	TRBV2	.	TRBJ1-2	TGTGCCAGCAGTGACTTTACGGGAGTGGTGTATGGCTACACCTTC	CASSDFTGVVYGYTF
.	TRBV4-1	.	TRBJ2-3	TGCGCCAGCAGATACGCCAGCACAGATACGCAGTATTTT	CASRYASTDTQYF
.	TRBV7-2	.	TRBJ2-4	TGTGCCAGCAGCTTAGATCCCGACTCTTTGAGAATAGCCAAAAACATTCAGTACTTC	CASSLDPDSLRIAKNIQYF
.	TRBV9	.	TRBJ2-1	TGTGCCAGCAGCGCCCCCTGGGGTCGAGCCGACAATGAGCAGTTCTTC	CASSAPWGRADNEQFF
.	TRBV7-2	.	TRBJ2-1	TGTGCCAGCAGCCTCGACACCAATGAGCAGTTCTTC	CASSLDTNEQFF
.	TRBV7-9	.	TRBJ2-1	TGTGCCAGCAGCTTAGGGTACGTTACCAATGAGCAGTTCTTC	CASSLGYVTNEQFF
.	TRBV11-3	.	TRBJ2-7	TGTGCCAGCAGCTTAACCCCCCTCACAGAGCAGTACTTC	CASSLTPLTEQYF
few	TRBV6-5	.	TRBJ1-2	TGTGCCAGCAGTTACCACTACACCTATGGCTACACCTTC	CASSYHYTYGYTF
.	TRBV7-6	TRBD1	TRBJ2-7	TGTGCCAGCAGCACCGGGACAGGGGTCTCCTACGAGCAGTACTTC	CASSTGTGVSYEQYF
few	TRBV28	.	TRBJ2-7	TGTGCCACCATGGACAGCGCCTACGAGCAGTACTTC	CATMDSAYEQYF
few	TRBV28	TRBD1	TRBJ1-3	TGTGCCAGCAGTCCCAGCGACAGGGGTGGAAACACCATATATTTT	CASSPSDRGGNTIYF
.	TRBV9	.	TRBJ2-1	TGTGCCAGCAGCGCGCAGTACAATGAGCAGTTCTTC	CASSAQYNEQFF
.	TRBV2	TRBD2	TRBJ2-7	TGTGCCAGCAGGGACGCCCGGACTAGCGGGAGTAGGTCCTACGAGCAGTACTTC	CASRDARTSGSRSYEQYF
.	TRBV7-6	.	TRBJ2-2	TGTGCCAGCAGCTTAACCGGCGGGGTAAACACCGGGGAGCTGTTTTTT	CASSLTGGVNTGELFF
once	TRBV7-8	TRBD1	TRBJ1-3	TGTGCCAGCAGCCGGACAGGGGGCTCTGGAAACACCATATATTTT	CASSRTGGSGNTIYF
.	TRBV7-2	TRBD2	TRBJ2-7	TGTGCCAGCAGCTTAGAAGCTGCTAGCGGGAATCTGGTCGAGCAGTACTTC	CASSLEAASGNLVEQYF
.	TRBV7-3	.	TRBJ2-2	TGTGCCAGCAGGGGGATCAACACCGGGGAGCTGTTTTTT	CASRGINTGELFF
.	TRBV7-2	.	TRBJ2-7	TGTGCCAGCAGCGCCGACGGTCAAGCGGTGTCCTACGAGCAGTACTTC	CASSADGQAVSYEQYF
few	TRBV9	.	TRBJ2-1	TGTGCCAGCAGCGTAACCGGGGTATCCTACAATGAGCAGTTCTTC	CASSVTGVSYNEQFF